The sequence of this T cell receptor beta chain was determined in a study of blood T cell repertoires in COVID-19. Study-level information: Researchers got acute and convalescent COVID-19 samples from the United States, Italy and Spain.

Some clones are missing from TCRdb's copy, which holds only in-frame ones; the method was immunoSEQ multiplex PCR. The table lists tens of thousands of clones, 75% to 95% of them singletons, with approximately 4.8% in the top ten. CDR3 size: 17 residues. CDR1 and CDR2 from the germline V gene are SGHRS and YFSETQ. The V end lost 4 bases, the J end lost 4 bases, and 24 bases lay between the germline ends. The rearrangement uses TRBV5-1 and TRBJ2-7; D is perhaps TRBD2 (6 bases). The TCR originated in a woman aged 55-70 years with active COVID-19. The sequenced sample consisted of peripheral blood. The DNA of the CDR3 is TGCGCCAGCAGCACATACGGGCGGGGTGGTGTTGAATACGAGCAGTACTTC. Protein sequence: CASSTYGRGGVEYEQYF.